Ten or more counts support the clone carrying this T cell receptor beta chain. The source of the sample is a study of T cell repertoires in cytomegalovirus infection. The CDR3 spans 15 residues. V lost 5 bases and J lost 3; bases outside the gene matches: 9. The germline V gene has CDR1 SEHNR and CDR2 FQNEAQ (reference sequence). TCRdb re-called the reads through MiXCR, storing one row per CDR3 protein. Here the sample spans tens of thousands of distinct CDR3 sequences, over 3.5% being singletons. The chain carries TRBV7-9 and TRBJ2-7, with 8 bases fitting TRBD2. Material for sequencing was PBMCs. The sequence was collected from a human donor in good health (CMV status not recorded). Some clones in this sample may be carry-over from other donors' samples. The CDR3 loop reads CASSPPGTSFYEQYF. The CDR3 bases are TGTGCCAGCAGCCCCCCAGGGACTAGTTTCTACGAGCAGTACTTC. The full variable domain, its missing parts supplied by reference TRBV7-9 and TRBJ2-7, is DTGVSQNPRHKITKRGQNVTFRCDPISEHNRLYWYRQTLGQGPEFLTYFQNEAQLEKSRLLSDRFSAERPKGSFSTLEIQRTEQGDSAMYLCASSPPGTSFYEQYFGPGTRLTVT.